The rows below give T cell receptor beta chains drawn from one sample of a study of Graves' ophthalmopathy and Graves' hyperthyroidism. TCRdb re-called the multiplex PCR reads through MiXCR, storing one row per CDR3 protein. Of 350,000 to 400,000 distinct CDR3 sequences detected, around 16% appear once; the ten largest clones hold around 1.4%. Input material: peripheral blood. These receptors all come from a woman aged 18-29 years with Graves' ophthalmopathy. CDR3s include the opening cysteine and the closing phenylalanine or tryptophan. The D gene is left open where the match is weak. Not every row has a clone size; where given, it reads once, few, many or a size class.

v_gene: TRBV20-1
d_gene: NA
abundance: many
j_gene: TRBJ2-1
CDR3aa: CRTSGFPYNEQFF
CDR3nt: TGCAGGACTTCAGGGTTTCCATACAATGAGCAGTTCTTC

v_gene: TRBV18
d_gene: NA
abundance: many
j_gene: TRBJ2-5
CDR3aa: CASSPPRGAEQETQYF
CDR3nt: TGTGCCAGCTCACCACCAAGGGGCGCGGAGCAAGAGACCCAGTACTTC

v_gene: TRBV12-3/TRBV12-4
d_gene: TRBD2
abundance: NA
j_gene: TRBJ2-7
CDR3aa: CASSPGGGQGPYEQYF
CDR3nt: TGTGCCAGCAGTCCGGGGGGGGGCCAGGGTCCCTACGAGCAGTACTTC

v_gene: TRBV15
d_gene: TRBD1
abundance: many
j_gene: TRBJ1-2
CDR3aa: CATSTGTARRGYTF
CDR3nt: TGTGCCACCAGCACAGGGACAGCCCGGCGGGGCTACACCTTC

v_gene: TRBV12-3/TRBV12-4
d_gene: TRBD2
abundance: few
j_gene: TRBJ2-2
CDR3aa: CASRLAVGGRNTGELFF
CDR3nt: TGTGCCAGCAGGCTAGCGGTAGGAGGGCGGAACACCGGGGAGCTGTTTTTT

v_gene: TRBV12-3/TRBV12-4
d_gene: NA
abundance: NA
j_gene: TRBJ2-2
CDR3aa: CASSWAGSNTGELFF
CDR3nt: TGTGCCAGCAGTTGGGCAGGGTCGAACACCGGGGAGCTGTTTTTT

v_gene: TRBV7-3
d_gene: NA
abundance: NA
j_gene: TRBJ2-7
CDR3aa: CASSLSISDEQYF
CDR3nt: TGTGCCAGCAGCTTGTCTATAAGCGACGAGCAGTACTTC

v_gene: TRBV7-2
d_gene: NA
abundance: many
j_gene: TRBJ1-5
CDR3aa: CASSLQRGDQPQHF
CDR3nt: TGTGCCAGCAGCTTGCAACGGGGTGATCAGCCCCAGCATTTT

v_gene: TRBV12-3/TRBV12-4
d_gene: NA
abundance: NA
j_gene: TRBJ2-5
CDR3aa: CASSFVFTAPRETQYF
CDR3nt: TGTGCCAGCAGCTTTGTATTTACGGCACCCCGGGAGACCCAGTACTTC

v_gene: TRBV4-1
d_gene: TRBD1
abundance: many
j_gene: TRBJ2-7
CDR3aa: CASSQERNPTGIRTYEQYF
CDR3nt: TGCGCCAGCAGCCAAGAAAGGAACCCGACAGGGATAAGAACCTACGAGCAGTACTTC

v_gene: TRBV10-3
d_gene: NA
abundance: many
j_gene: TRBJ1-1
CDR3aa: CAISESKLNEAFF
CDR3nt: TGTGCCATCAGTGAGTCAAAGTTGAATGAAGCTTTCTTT